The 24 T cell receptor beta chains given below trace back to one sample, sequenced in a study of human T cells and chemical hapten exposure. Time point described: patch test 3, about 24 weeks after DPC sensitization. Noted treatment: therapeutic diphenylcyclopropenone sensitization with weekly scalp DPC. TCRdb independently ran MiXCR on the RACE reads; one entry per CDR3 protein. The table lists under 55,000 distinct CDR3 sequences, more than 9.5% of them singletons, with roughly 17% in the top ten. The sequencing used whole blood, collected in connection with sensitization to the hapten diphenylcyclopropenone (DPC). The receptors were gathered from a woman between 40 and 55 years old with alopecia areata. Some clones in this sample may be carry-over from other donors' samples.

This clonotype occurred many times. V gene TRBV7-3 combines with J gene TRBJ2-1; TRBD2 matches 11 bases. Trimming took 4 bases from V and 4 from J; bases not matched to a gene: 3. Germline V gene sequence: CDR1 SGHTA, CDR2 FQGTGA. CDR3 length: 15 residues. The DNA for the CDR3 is TGTGCCAGCAGCTCTAGCGGGGGGCGGTACAATGAGCAGTTCTTC. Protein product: CASSSSGGRYNEQFF. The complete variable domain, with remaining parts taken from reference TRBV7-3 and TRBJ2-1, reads GAGVSQTPSNKVTEKGKYVELRCDPISGHTALYWYRQSLGQGPEFLIYFQGTGAADDSGLPNDRFFAVRPEGSVSTLKIQRTERGDSAVYLCASSSSGGRYNEQFFGPGTRLTVL.

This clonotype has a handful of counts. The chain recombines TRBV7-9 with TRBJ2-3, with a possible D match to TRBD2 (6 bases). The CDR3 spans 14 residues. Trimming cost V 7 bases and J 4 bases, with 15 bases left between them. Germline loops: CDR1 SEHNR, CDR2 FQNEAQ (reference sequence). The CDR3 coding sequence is TGTGCCAGCACCGACGGCGGGATCTCAGATACGCAGTATTTT. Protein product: CASTDGGISDTQYF.

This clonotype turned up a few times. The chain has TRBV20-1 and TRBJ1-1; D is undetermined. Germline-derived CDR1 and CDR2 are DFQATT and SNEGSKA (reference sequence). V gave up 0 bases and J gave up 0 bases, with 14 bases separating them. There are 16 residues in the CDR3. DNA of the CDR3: TGCAGTGCTAGAGATTTGACACTTGATATGAACACTGAAGCTTTCTTT. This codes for CSARDLTLDMNTEAFF.

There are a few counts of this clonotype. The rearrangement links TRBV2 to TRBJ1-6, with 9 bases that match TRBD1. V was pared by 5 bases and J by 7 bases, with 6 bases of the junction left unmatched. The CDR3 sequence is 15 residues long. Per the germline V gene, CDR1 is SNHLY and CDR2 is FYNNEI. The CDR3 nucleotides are TGTGCCAGCAGTATACAGGGGGCGAAAAATTCACCCCTCCACTTT. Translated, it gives CASSIQGAKNSPLHF.

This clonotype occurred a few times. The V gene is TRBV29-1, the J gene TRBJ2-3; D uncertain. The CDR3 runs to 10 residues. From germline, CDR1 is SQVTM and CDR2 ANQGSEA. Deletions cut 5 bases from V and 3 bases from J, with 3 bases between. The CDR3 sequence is CSVFTDTQYF. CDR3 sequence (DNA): TGCAGCGTTTTTACAGATACGCAGTATTTT.

Here the CDR3 DNA reads TGTGCCAGCAGCCAAGATGGGGCAGGAGTGAACACTGAAGCTTTCTTT. This encodes CASSQDGAGVNTEAFF. The V call is TRBV4-2, the J call TRBJ1-1, with TRBD1 as a possible D gene (5 bases). The CDR3 contains 16 residues. Germline CDR1 LGHNA, CDR2 YNFKEQ. Deletions cut 0 bases from V and 0 bases from J, with 11 bases between.

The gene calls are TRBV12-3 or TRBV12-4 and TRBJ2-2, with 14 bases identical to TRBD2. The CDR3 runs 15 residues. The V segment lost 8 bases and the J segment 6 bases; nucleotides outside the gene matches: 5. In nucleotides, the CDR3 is TGTGCCAGCGCCCCGGGACTAGCGGGGGCCGGGGAGCTGTTTTTT. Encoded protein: CASAPGLAGAGELFF.

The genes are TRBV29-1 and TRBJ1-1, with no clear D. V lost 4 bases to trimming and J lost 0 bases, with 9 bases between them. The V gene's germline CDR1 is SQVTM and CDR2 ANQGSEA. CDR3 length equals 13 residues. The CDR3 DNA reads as TGCAGCGTTGTACGGCCTCTGAACACTGAAGCTTTCTTT. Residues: CSVVRPLNTEAFF.

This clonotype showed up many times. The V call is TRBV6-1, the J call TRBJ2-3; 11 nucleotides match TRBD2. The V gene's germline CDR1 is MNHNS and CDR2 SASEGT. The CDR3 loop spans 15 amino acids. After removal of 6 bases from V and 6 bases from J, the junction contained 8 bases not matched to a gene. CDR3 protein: CASSRSSGGSDTQYF. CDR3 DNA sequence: TGTGCCAGCAGCCGCTCTAGCGGGGGGTCGGATACGCAGTATTTT.

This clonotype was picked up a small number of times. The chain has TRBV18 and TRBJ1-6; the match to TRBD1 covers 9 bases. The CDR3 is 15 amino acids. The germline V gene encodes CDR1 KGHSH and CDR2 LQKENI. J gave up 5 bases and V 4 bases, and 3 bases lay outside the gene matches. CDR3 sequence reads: CASSLRTGDNSPLHF. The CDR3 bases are TGTGCCAGCTCACTTCGGACAGGGGATAATTCACCCCTCCACTTT. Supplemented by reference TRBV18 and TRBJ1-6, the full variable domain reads NAGVMQNPRHLVRRRGQEARLRCSPMKGHSHVYWYRQLPEEGLKFMVYLQKENIIDESGMPKERFSAEFPKEGPSILRIQQVVRGDSAAYFCASSLRTGDNSPLHFGNGTRLTVT.

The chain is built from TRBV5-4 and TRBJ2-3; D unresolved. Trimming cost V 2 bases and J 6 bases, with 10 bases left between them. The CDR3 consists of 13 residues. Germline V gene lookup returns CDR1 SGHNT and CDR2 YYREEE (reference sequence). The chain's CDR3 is CASSFAGRDTQYF. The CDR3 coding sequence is TGTGCCAGCAGCTTTGCTGGGCGGGATACGCAGTATTTT.

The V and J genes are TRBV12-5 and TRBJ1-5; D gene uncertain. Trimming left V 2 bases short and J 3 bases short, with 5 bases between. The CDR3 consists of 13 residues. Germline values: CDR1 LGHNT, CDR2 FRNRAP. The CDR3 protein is CASGLSTNQPQHF. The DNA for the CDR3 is TGTGCTAGTGGTTTGTCCACCAATCAGCCCCAGCATTTT.

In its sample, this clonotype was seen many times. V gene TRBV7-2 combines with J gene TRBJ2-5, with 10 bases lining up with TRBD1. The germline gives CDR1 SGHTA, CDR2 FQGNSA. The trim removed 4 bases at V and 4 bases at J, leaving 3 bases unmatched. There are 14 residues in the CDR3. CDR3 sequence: CASSSGTGVETQYF. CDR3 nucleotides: TGTGCCAGCAGCTCCGGGACAGGGGTAGAGACCCAGTACTTC.

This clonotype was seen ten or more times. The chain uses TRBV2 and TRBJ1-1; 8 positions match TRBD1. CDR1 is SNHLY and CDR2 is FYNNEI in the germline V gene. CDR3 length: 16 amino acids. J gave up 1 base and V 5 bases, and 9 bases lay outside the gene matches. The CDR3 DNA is TGTGCCAGCAGTAACCAGGGGGCGGCCACGAACACTGAAGCTTTCTTT. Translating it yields CASSNQGAATNTEAFF.

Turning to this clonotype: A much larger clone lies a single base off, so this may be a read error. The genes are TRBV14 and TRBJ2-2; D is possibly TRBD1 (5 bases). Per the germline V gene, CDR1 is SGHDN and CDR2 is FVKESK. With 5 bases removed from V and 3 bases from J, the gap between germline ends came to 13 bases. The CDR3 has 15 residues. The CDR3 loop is CASSYLQGYTGELFF. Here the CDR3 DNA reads TGTGCCAGCAGCTACCTGCAGGGCTACACCGGGGAGCTGTTTTTT. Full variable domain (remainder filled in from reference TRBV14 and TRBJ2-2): EAGVTQFPSHSVIEKGQTVTLRCDPISGHDNLYWYRRVMGKEIKFLLHFVKESKQDESGMPNNRFLAERTGGTYSTLKVQPAELEDSGVYFCASSYLQGYTGELFFGEGSRLTVL.

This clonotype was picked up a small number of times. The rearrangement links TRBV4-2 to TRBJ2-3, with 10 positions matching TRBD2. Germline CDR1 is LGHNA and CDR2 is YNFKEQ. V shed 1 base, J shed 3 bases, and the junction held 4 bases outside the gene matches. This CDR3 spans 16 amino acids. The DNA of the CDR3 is TGTGCCAGCAGCCAAGTCCTAGCGGGGGCGACAGATACGCAGTATTTT. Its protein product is CASSQVLAGATDTQYF.

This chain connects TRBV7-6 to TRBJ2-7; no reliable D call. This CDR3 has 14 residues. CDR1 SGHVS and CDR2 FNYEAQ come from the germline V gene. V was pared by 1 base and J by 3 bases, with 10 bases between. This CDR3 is CASSLDAQNYEQYF. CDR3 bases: TGTGCCAGCAGCTTAGATGCGCAGAACTACGAGCAGTACTTC.

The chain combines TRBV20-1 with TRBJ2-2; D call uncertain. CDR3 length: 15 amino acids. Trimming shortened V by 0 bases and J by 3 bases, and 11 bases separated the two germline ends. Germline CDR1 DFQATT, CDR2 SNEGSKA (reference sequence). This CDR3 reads CSAREISLDTGELFF. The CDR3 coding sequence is TGCAGTGCTAGAGAAATTAGCCTGGACACCGGGGAGCTGTTTTTT.

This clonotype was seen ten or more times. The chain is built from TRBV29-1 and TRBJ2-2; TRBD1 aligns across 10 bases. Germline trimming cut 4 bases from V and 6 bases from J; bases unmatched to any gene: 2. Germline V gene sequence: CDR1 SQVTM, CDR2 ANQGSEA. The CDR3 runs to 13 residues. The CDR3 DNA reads TGCAGCGTTGGAGGACAGGGGGCCGGGGAGCTGTTTTTT. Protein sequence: CSVGGQGAGELFF.

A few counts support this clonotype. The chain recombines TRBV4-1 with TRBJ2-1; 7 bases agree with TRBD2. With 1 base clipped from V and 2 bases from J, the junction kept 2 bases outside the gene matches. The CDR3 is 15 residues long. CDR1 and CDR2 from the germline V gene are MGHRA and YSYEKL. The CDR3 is CASSQGLAAYNEQFF. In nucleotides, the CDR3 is TGCGCCAGCAGCCAAGGGCTAGCGGCCTACAATGAGCAGTTCTTC.

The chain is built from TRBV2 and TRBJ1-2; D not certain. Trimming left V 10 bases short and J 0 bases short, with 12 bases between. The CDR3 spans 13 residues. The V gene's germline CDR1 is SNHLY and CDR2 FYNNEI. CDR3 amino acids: CANRADANYGYTF. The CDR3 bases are TGTGCCAACAGAGCTGATGCTAACTATGGCTACACCTTC.

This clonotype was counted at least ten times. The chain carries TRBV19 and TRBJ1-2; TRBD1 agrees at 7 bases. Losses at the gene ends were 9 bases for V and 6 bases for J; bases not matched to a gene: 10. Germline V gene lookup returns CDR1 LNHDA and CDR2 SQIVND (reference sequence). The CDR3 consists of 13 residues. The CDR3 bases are TGTGCCAGCCAACGACAGGGTTCGGATGGCTACACCTTC. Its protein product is CASQRQGSDGYTF.

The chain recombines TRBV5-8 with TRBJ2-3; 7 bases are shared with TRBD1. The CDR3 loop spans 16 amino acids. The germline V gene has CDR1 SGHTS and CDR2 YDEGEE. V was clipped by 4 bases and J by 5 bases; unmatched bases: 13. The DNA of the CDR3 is TGTGCCAGCAGCGGAGCCCTTGGGACAGAAGGAGATACGCAGTATTTT. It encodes CASSGALGTEGDTQYF.

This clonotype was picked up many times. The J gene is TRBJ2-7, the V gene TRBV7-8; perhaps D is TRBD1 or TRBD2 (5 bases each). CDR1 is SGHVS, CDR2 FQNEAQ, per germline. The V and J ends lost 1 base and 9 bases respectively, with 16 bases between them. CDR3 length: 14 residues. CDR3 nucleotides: TGTGCCAGCAGCTTAGGGCTGGGGACCAAGGGGCAGTACTTC. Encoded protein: CASSLGLGTKGQYF. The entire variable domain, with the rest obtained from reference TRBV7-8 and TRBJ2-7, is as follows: GAGVSQSPRYKVAKRGQDVALRCDPISGHVSLFWYQQALGQGPEFLTYFQNEAQLDKSGLPSDRFFAERPEGSVSTLKIQRTQQEDSAVYLCASSLGLGTKGQYFGPGTRLTVT.